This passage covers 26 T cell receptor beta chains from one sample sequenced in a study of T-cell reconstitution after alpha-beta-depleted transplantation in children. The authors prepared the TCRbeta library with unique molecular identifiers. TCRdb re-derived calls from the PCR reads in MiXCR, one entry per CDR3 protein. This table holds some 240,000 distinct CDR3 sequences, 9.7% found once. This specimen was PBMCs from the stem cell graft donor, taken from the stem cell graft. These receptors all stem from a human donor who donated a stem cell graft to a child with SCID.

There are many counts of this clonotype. This CDR3 reads CASSLGMGSRGVNTEAFF. The CDR3 DNA sequence: TGTGCCAGCAGCTTAGGGATGGGGTCCCGGGGAGTGAACACTGAAGCTTTCTTT. The chain recombines TRBV11-1 with TRBJ1-1; D is ambiguous. CDR3 length: 18 residues. The V gene's germline CDR1 is SGHAT and CDR2 FQDESV (reference sequence). Trimming stripped 1 base from V and 0 bases from J, with 18 bases between. The whole variable domain, remainder taken from reference TRBV11-1 and TRBJ1-1, is EAEVAQSPRYKITEKSQAVAFWCDPISGHATLYWYRQILGQGPELLVQFQDESVVDDSQLPKDRFSAERLKGVDSTLKIQPAELGDSAMYLCASSLGMGSRGVNTEAFFGQGTRLTVV.

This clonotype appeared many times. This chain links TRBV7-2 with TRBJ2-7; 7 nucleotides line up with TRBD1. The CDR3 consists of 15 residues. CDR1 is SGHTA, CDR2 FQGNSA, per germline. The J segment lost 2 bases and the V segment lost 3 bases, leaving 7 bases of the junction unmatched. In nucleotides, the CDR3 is TGTGCCAGCAGCTTTTTCGCGACAGGGCCCTACGAGCAGTACTTC. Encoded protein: CASSFFATGPYEQYF.

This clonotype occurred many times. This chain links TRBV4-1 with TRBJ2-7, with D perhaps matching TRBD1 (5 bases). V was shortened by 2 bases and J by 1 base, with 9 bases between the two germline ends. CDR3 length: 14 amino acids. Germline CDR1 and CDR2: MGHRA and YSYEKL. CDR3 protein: CASSQSGKSYEQYF. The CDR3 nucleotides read TGCGCCAGCAGCCAATCAGGGAAGTCCTACGAGCAGTACTTC.

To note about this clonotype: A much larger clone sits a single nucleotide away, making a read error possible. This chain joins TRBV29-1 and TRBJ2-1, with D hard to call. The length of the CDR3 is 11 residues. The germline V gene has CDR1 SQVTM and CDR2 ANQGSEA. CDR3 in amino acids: CTVETAIKQFF. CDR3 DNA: TGCACCGTTGAAACGGCAATTAAGCAGTTCTTC.

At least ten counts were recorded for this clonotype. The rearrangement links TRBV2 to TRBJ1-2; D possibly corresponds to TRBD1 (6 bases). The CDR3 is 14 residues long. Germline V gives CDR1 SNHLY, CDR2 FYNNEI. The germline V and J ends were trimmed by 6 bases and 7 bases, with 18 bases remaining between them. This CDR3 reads CASRHRDTMSGYTF. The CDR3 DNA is TGTGCCAGCAGACATCGGGACACCATGAGTGGCTACACCTTC.

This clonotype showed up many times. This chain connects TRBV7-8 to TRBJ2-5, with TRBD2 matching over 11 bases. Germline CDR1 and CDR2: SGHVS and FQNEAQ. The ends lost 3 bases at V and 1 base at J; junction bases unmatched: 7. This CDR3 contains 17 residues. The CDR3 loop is CASSLLLAGDLQETQYF. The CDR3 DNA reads TGTGCCAGCAGCTTGCTACTAGCGGGGGATCTCCAAGAGACCCAGTACTTC.

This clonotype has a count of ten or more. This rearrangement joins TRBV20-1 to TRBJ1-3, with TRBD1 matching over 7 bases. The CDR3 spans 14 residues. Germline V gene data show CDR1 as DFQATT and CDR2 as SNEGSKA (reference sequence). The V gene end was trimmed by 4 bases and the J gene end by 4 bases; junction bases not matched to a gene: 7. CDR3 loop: CSAMPDRAGNTIYF. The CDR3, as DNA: TGCAGTGCTATGCCCGACAGGGCGGGAAACACCATATATTTT.

CDR3 in amino acids: CASSPYFQGGYEQYF. The CDR3 coding sequence is TGTGCCAGCAGTCCGTACTTTCAGGGGGGGTACGAGCAGTACTTC. The chain employs TRBV6-1 and TRBJ2-7; D might be TRBD1 or TRBD2, each matching 7 bases. Germline assignment: CDR1 MNHNS and CDR2 SASEGT. This CDR3 comprises 15 residues. Trimming stripped 5 bases from V and 4 bases from J, with 18 bases between.

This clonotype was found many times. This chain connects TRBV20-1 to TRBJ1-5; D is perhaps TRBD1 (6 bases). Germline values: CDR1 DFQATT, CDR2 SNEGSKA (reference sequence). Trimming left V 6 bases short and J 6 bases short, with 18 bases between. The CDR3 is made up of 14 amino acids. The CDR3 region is CSARTGIGGQPQHF. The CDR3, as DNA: TGCAGTGCACGGACCGGGATAGGGGGTCAGCCCCAGCATTTT.

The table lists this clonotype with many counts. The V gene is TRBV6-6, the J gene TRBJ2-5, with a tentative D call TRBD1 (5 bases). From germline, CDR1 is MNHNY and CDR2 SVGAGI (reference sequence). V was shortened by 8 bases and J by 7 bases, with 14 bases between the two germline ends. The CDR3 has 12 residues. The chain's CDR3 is CASGVFRGTQYF. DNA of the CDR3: TGTGCCAGCGGGGTGTTTAGGGGGACCCAGTACTTC.

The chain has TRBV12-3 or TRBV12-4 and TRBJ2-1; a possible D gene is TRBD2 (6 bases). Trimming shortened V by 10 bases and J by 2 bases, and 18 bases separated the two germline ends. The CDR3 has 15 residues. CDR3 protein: CATASGTGTYNEQFF. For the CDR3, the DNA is TGTGCCACCGCCTCCGGGACTGGGACCTACAATGAGCAGTTCTTC.

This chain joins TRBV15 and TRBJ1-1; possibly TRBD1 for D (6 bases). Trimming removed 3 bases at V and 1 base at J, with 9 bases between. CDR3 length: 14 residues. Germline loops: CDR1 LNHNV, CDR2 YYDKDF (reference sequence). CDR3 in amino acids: CATSRIRGNTEAFF. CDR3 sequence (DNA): TGTGCCACCAGCAGGATCAGGGGGAACACTGAAGCTTTCTTT.

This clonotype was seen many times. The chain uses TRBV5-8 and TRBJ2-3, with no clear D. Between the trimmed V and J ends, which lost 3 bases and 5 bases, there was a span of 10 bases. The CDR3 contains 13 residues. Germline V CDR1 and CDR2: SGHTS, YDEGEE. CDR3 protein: CASSWLALDTQYF. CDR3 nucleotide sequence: TGTGCCAGCAGCTGGCTGGCGCTAGATACGCAGTATTTT. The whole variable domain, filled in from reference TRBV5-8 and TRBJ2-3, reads EAGVTQSPTHLIKTRGQQATLRCSPISGHTSVYWYQQALGLGLQFLLWYDEGEERNRGNFPPRFSGRQFPNYSSELNVNALELEDSALYLCASSWLALDTQYFGPGTRLTVL.

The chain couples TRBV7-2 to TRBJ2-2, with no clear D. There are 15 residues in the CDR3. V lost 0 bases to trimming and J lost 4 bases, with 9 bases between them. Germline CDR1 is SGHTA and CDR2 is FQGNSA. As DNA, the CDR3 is TGTGCCAGCAGCTTAGCCGCACCCACCACCGGGGAGCTGTTTTTT. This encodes CASSLAAPTTGELFF.

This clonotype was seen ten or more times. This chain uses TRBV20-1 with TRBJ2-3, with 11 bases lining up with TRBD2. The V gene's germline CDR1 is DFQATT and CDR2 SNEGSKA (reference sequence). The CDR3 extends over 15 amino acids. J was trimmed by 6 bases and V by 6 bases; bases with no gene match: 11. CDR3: CSAIAGGPNMDTQYF. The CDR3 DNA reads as TGCAGTGCCATAGCGGGGGGGCCGAATATGGATACGCAGTATTTT.

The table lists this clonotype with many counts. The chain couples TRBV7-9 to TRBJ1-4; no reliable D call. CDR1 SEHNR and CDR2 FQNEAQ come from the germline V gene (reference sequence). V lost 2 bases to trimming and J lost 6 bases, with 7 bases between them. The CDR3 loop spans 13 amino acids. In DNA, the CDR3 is TGTGCCAGCAGCTTACTCCCCGATGAAAAACTGTTTTTT. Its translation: CASSLLPDEKLFF.

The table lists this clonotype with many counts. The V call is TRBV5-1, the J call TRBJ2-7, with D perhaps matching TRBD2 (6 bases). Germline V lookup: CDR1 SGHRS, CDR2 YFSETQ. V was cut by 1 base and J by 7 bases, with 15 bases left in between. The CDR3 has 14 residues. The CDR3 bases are TGCGCCAGCAGCTTGAACGGGGGTACGCGGGAGCAGTACTTC. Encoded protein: CASSLNGGTREQYF.

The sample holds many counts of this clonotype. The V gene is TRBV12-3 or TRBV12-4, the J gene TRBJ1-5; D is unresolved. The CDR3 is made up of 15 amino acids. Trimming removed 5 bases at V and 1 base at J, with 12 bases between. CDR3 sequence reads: CASSTRAVSNQPQHF. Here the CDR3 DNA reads TGTGCCAGCAGTACCCGGGCAGTAAGCAATCAGCCCCAGCATTTT.

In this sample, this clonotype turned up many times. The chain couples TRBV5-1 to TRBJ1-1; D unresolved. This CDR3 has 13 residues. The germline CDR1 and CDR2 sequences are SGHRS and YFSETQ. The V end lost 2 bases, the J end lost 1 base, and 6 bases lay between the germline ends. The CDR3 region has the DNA TGCGCCAGCAGCTTTGGGGAGAACACTGAAGCTTTCTTT. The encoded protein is CASSFGENTEAFF.

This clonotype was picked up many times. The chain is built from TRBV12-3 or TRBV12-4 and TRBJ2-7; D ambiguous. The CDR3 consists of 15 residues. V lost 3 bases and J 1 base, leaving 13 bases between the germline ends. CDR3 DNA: TGTGCCAGCAGTTTCCCCCGGGCAGATTCCTACGAGCAGTACTTC. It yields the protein CASSFPRADSYEQYF.

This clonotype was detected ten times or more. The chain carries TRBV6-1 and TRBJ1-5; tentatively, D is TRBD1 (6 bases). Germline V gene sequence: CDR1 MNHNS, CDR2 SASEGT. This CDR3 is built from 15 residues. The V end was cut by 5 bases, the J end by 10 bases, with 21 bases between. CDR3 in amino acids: CASSPRTAGISPQHF. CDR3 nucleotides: TGTGCCAGCAGTCCACGGACAGCCGGAATCAGTCCCCAGCATTTT.

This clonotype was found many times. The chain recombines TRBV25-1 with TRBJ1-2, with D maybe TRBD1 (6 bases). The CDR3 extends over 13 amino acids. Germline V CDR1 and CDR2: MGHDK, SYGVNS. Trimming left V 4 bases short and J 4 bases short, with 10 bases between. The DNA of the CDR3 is TGTGCCAGCAGTGGGGGGGGCATCTATGGCTACACCTTC. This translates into CASSGGGIYGYTF.

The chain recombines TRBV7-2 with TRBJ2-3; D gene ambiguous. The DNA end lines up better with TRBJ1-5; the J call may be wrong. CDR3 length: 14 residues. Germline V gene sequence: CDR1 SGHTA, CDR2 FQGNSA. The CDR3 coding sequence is TGTGCCAGCAGCTTGGGCACTAGCACAGATACGCAGCATTTT. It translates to CASSLGTSTDTQHF.

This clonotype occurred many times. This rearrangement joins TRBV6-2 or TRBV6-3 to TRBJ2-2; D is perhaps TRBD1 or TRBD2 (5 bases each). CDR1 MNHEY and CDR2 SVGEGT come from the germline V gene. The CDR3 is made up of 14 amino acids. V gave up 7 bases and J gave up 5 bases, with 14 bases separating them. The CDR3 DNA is TGTGCCAGCAACCATAGGTGGGGGACCGGGGAGCTGTTTTTT. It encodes CASNHRWGTGELFF.

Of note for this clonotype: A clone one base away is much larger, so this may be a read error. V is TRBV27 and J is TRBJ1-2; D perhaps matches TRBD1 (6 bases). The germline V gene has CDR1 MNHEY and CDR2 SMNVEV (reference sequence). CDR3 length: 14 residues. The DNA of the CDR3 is TGTGCCAGCAGCACTACCGGGGGCCTGACTGGCGACACCTTC. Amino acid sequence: CASSTTGGLTGDTF.

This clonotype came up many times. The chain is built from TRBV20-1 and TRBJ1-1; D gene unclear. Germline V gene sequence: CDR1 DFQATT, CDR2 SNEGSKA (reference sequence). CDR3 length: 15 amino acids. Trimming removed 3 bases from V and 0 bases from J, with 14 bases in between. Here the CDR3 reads CSASEAASMNTEAFF. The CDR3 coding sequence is TGCAGTGCTAGTGAGGCAGCTAGCATGAACACTGAAGCTTTCTTT.